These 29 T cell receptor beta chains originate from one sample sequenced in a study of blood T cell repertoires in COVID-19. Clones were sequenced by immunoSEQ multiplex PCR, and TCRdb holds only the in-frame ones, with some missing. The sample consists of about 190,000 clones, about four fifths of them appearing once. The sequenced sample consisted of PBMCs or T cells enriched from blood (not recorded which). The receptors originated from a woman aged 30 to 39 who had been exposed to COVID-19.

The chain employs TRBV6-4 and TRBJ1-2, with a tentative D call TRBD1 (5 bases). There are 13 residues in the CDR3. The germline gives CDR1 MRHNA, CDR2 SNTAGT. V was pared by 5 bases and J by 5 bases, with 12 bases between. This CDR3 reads CASSLQEGYGYTF. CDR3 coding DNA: TGTGCCAGCAGTCTACAGGAGGGGTATGGCTACACCTTC.

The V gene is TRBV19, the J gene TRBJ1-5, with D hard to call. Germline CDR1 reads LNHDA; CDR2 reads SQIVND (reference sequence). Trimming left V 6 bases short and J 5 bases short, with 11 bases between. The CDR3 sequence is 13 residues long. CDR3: CASRPQSHQPQHF. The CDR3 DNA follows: TGTGCCAGTAGGCCACAGAGCCATCAGCCCCAGCATTTT.

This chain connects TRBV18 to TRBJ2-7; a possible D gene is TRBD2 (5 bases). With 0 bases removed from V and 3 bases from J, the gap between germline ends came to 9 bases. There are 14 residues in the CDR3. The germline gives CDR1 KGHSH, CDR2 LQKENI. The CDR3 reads CASSPPSGNYEQYF. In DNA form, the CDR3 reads TGTGCCAGCTCACCACCGTCCGGGAACTACGAGCAGTACTTC.

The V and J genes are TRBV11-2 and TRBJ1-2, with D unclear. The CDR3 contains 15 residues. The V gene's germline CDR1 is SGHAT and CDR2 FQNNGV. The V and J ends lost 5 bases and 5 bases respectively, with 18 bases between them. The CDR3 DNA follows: TGTGCCAGCAGCCGCGGGAGGAATACAGTATATGGCTACACCTTC. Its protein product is CASSRGRNTVYGYTF.

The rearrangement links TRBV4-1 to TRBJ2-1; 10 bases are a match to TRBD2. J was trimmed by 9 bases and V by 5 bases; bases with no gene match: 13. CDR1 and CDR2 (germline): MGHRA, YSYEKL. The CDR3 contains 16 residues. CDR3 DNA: TGCGCCAGCAGCTATCAGCGGGGGGGTTCGAGTGGTGAGCAGTTCTTC. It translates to CASSYQRGGSSGEQFF.

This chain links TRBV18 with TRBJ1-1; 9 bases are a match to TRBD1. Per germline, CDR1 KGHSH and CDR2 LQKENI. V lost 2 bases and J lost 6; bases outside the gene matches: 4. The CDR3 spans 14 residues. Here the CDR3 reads CASSPEGDRAEAFF. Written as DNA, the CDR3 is TGTGCCAGCTCACCAGAGGGGGACAGGGCTGAAGCTTTCTTT.

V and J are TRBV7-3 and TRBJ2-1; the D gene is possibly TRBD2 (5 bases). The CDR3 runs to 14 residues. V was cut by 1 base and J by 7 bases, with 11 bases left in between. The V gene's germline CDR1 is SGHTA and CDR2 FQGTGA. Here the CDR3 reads CASSLMVTGNEQFF. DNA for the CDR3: TGTGCCAGCAGCTTAATGGTGACGGGGAATGAGCAGTTCTTC.

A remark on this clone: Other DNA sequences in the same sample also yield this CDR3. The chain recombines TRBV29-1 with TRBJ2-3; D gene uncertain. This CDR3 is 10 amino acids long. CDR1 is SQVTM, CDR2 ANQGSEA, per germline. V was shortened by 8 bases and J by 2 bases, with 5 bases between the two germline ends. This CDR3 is CSTNTDTQYF. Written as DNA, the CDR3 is TGCAGCACAAACACAGATACGCAGTATTTT.

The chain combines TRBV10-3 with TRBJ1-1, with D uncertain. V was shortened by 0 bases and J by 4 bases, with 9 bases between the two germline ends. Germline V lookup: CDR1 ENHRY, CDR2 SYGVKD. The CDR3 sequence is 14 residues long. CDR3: CAISESMGLTEAFF. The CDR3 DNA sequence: TGTGCCATCAGTGAGTCAATGGGCCTCACTGAAGCTTTCTTT.

CDR3 DNA: TGTGCCAGTCGGAGAGGAGATACGCAGTATTTT. Its translation: CASRRGDTQYF. The V call is TRBV19, the J call TRBJ2-3; no reliable D call. Trimming cost V 8 bases and J 5 bases, with 8 bases left between them. CDR1 is LNHDA and CDR2 is SQIVND in the germline V gene (reference sequence). The CDR3 length is 11 residues.

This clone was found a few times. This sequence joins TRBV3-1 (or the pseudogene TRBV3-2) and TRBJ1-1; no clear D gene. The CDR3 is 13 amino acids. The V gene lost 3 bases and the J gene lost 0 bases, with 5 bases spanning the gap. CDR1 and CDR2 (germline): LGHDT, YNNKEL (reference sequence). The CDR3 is CASSQGLNTEAFF. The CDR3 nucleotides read TGTGCCAGCAGCCAGGGCCTGAACACTGAAGCTTTCTTT.

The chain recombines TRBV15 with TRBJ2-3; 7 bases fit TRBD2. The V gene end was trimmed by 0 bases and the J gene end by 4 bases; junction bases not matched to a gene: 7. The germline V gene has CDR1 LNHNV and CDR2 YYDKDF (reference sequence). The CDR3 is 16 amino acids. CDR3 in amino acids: CATSREGGRGADTQYF. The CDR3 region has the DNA TGTGCCACCAGCAGAGAGGGCGGACGGGGGGCAGATACGCAGTATTTT.

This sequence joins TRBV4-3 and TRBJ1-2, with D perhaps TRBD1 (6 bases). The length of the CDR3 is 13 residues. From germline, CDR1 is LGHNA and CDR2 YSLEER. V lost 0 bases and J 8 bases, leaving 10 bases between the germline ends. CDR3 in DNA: TGCGCCAGCAGCCAAGAGGGACACGGAGGCTACACCTTC. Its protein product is CASSQEGHGGYTF.

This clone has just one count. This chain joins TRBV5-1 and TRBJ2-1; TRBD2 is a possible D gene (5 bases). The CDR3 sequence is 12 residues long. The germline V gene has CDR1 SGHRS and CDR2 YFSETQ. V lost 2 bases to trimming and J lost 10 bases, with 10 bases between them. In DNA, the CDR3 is TGCGCCAGCAGCTTCAAGGCGGGCGAGCAGTTCTTC. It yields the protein CASSFKAGEQFF.

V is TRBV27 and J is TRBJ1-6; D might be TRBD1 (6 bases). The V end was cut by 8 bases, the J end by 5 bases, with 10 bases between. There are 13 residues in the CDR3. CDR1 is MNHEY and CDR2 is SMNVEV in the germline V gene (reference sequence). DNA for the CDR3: TGTGCCAGCTGGGCAGGGGATAATTCACCCCTCCACTTT. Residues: CASWAGDNSPLHF.

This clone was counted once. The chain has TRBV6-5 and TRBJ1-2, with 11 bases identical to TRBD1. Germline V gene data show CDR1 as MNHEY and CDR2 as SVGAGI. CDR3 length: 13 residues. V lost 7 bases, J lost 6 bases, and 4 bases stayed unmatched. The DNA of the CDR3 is TGTGCCAGCACAACGGACAGGGGGCATGGCTACACCTTC. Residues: CASTTDRGHGYTF.

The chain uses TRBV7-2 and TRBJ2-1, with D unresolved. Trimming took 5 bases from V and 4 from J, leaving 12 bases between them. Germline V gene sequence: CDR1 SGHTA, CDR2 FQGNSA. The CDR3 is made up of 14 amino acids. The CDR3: CASSPASPYNEQFF. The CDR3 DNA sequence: TGTGCCAGCAGCCCAGCGTCCCCTTACAATGAGCAGTTCTTC.

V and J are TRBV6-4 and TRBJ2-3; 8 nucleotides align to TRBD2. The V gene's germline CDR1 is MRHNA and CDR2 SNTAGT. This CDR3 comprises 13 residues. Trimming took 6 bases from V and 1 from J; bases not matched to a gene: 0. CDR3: CASRTSGTDTQYF. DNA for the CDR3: TGTGCCAGCAGGACTAGCGGCACAGATACGCAGTATTTT.

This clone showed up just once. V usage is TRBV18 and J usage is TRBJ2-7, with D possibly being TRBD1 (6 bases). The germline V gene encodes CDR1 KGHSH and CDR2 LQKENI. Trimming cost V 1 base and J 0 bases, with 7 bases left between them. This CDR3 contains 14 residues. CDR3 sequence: CASSPLDSSYEQYF. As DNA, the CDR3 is TGTGCCAGCTCACCACTGGACAGCTCCTACGAGCAGTACTTC. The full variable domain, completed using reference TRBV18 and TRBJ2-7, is NAGVMQNPRHLVRRRGQEARLRCSPMKGHSHVYWYRQLPEEGLKFMVYLQKENIIDESGMPKERFSAEFPKEGPSILRIQQVVRGDSAAYFCASSPLDSSYEQYFGPGTRLTVT.

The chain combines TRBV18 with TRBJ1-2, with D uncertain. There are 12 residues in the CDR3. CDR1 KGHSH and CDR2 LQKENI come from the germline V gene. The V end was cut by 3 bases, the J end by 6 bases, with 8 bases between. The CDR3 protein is CASSPLRDGYTF. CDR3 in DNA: TGTGCCAGCTCACCTTTGAGGGATGGCTACACCTTC. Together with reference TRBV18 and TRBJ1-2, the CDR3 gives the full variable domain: NAGVMQNPRHLVRRRGQEARLRCSPMKGHSHVYWYRQLPEEGLKFMVYLQKENIIDESGMPKERFSAEFPKEGPSILRIQQVVRGDSAAYFCASSPLRDGYTFGSGTRLTVV.

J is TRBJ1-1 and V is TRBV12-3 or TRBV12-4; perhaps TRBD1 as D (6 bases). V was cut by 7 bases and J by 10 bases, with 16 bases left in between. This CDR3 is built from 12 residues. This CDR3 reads CASTIYRDTAFF. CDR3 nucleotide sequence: TGTGCCAGCACCATCTACCGGGACACAGCTTTCTTT.

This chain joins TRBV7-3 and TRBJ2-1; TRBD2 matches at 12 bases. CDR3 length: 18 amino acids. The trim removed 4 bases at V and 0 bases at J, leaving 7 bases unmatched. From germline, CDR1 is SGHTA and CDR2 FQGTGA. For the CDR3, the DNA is TGTGCCAGCAGCTCCCCTAGCGGGGGGGACAGCTCCTACAATGAGCAGTTCTTC. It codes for CASSSPSGGDSSYNEQFF. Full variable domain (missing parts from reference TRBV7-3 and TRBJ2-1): GAGVSQTPSNKVTEKGKYVELRCDPISGHTALYWYRQSLGQGPEFLIYFQGTGAADDSGLPNDRFFAVRPEGSVSTLKIQRTERGDSAVYLCASSSPSGGDSSYNEQFFGPGTRLTVL.

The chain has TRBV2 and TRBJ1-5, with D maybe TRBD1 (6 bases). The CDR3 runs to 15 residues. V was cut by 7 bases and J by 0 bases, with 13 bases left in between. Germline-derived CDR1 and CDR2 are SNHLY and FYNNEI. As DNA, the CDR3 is TGTGCCAGCACCAGACAGGAACTTAGCAATCAGCCCCAGCATTTT. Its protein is CASTRQELSNQPQHF.

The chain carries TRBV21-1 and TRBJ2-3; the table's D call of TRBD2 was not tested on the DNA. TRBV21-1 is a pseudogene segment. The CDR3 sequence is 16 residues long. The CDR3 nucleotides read TGTGCCAGCAGCAAAATTAAAGATAACTGCACAGATACGCAGTATTTT. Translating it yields CASSKIKDNCTDTQYF.

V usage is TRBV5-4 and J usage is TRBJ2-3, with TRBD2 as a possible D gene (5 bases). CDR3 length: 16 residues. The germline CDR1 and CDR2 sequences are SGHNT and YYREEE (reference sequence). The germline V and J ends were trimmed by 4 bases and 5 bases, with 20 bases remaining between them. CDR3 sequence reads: CASSQGQSGIGDTQYF. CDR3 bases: TGTGCCAGCAGCCAAGGGCAATCCGGGATTGGAGATACGCAGTATTTT.

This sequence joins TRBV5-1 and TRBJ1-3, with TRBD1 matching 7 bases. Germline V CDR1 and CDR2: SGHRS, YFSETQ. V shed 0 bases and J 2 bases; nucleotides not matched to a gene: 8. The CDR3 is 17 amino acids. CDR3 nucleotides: TGCGCCAGCAGCTTGGGTGACAGGGCCGTTGCTGGAAACACCATATATTTT. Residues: CASSLGDRAVAGNTIYF.

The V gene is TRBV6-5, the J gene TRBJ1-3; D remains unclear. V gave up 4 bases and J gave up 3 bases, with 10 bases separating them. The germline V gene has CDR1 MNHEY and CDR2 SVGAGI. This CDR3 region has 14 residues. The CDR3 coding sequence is TGTGCCAGCAGTTTGTCGACTGTTGGAAACACCATATATTTT. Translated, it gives CASSLSTVGNTIYF.

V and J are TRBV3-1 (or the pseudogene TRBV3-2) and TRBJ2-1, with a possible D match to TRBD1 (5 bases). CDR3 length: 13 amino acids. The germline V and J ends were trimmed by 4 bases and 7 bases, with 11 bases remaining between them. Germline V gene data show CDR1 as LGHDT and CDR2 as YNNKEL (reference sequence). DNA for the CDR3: TGTGCCAGCAGCCCGGACATGGGGAATGAGCAGTTCTTC. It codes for CASSPDMGNEQFF.

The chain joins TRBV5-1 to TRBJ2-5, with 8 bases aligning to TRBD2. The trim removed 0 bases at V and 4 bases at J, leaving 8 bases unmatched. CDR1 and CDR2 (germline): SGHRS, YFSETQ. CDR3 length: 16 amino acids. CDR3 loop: CASSLGGSGTRETQYF. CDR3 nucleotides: TGCGCCAGCAGCTTGGGGGGTAGCGGGACCCGAGAGACCCAGTACTTC.